This paragraph covers one T cell receptor (beta chain) sequence. What it recognizes is unknown. This CDR3 is 16 amino acids long. Trimming cost V 6 bases and J 5 bases, with 23 bases left between them. This sample was included in a study of T cells in Graves' hyperthyroidism and ophthalmopathy. General study points: Most clonotypes that expanded in the thyroid above 0.001 also showed up in blood. In the analysis, a 13 V-J model separated ophthalmopathy from stable hyperthyroidism.

RNA transcripts provided the source from which TCR beta CDR3 regions were amplified. The HTBI primer set drove a first-round RT-PCR of the TCR CDR3. TCRdb passed the multiplex PCR reads through MiXCR, listing each CDR3 protein once. The profile shows hundreds of thousands of distinct CDR3 sequences, less than 15% of them singletons. The TCR originated in a woman aged 18-35 years with Graves' hyperthyroidism. The chain employs TRBV12-3 or TRBV12-4 and TRBJ2-7; D may be TRBD2 (5 bases). The specimen was blood. This CDR3 reads CASSRLGSRIPHEQYF. Here the CDR3 DNA reads TGTGCCAGCAGCCGGCTGGGGAGTAGAATTCCCCACGAGCAGTACTTC.